Presented here are 3 T cell receptor beta chains from one specimen sequenced in a study of T cells after yellow fever vaccination. Using its own MiXCR run on the 5' RACE reads, TCRdb lists one record per CDR3 protein. The table shows 620,000 or so distinct CDR3 sequences, with about 12% occurring only once. The input for sequencing was PBMCs, taken on the day of the yellow fever booster vaccination. The receptors were gathered from a young man who received the YFV17D yellow fever vaccine.

The V gene is TRBV6-4, the J gene TRBJ2-3; no definite D call. CDR1 and CDR2 (germline): MRHNA, SNTAGT. The germline V and J ends were trimmed by 6 bases and 3 bases, with 13 bases remaining between them. This CDR3 has 14 residues. CDR3 nucleotides: TGTGCCAGCAGCGACGAGAAAGGTACAGATACGCAGTATTTT. It specifies CASSDEKGTDTQYF.

The J gene is TRBJ1-6, the V gene TRBV20-1, with D uncertain. Germline assignment: CDR1 DFQATT and CDR2 SNEGSKA (reference sequence). CDR3 length: 13 residues. The V gene lost 6 bases and the J gene lost 7 bases, with 13 bases spanning the gap. The CDR3 DNA reads TGCAGTGCCAGCCAAAGCGTAAATTCACCCCTCCACTTT. Protein sequence: CSASQSVNSPLHF.

This chain uses TRBV11-1 with TRBJ1-5; no clear D. Germline lookup yields CDR1 SGHAT and CDR2 FQDESV (reference sequence). The CDR3 is made up of 15 amino acids. The V and J ends lost 1 base and 2 bases respectively, with 9 bases between them. CDR3 amino acids: CASSLEGSGNQPQHF. The CDR3 nucleotides read TGTGCCAGCAGCTTAGAGGGTTCGGGCAATCAGCCCCAGCATTTT.